Listed below are T cell receptor beta chains from one sample, sequenced in a study of control samples from healthy donors and cancer patients. The repertoire was sequenced with immunoSEQ multiplex PCR; TCRdb's copy has only in-frame clones and lacks some. Here the sample spans tens of thousands of clones, almost 90% being singletons. Source material: PBMCs. The receptors were sampled from a man over 45 with head and neck cancer. Both conserved end residues are part of each CDR3. The D gene is left open where the match is weak. Not all rows give a size; the values are once, few, many and, for expanded clones, a class.

d_gene: TRBD2
j_gene: TRBJ2-5
abundance: once
v_gene: TRBV6-4
CDR3aa: CAELPPLAGRTKETQYF
CDR3nt: TGTGCCGAGCTCCCCCCGCTAGCGGGAAGAACAAAAGAGACCCAGTACTTC

d_gene: -
j_gene: TRBJ1-1
abundance: -
v_gene: TRBV11-3
CDR3aa: CASSQRGNTEAFF
CDR3nt: TGTGCCAGCAGCCAAAGGGGGAACACTGAAGCTTTCTTT

d_gene: TRBD2
j_gene: TRBJ2-3
abundance: -
v_gene: TRBV7-2
CDR3aa: CASSAGGSTDTQYF
CDR3nt: TGTGCCAGCAGCGCCGGGGGGAGCACAGATACGCAGTATTTT

d_gene: -
j_gene: TRBJ2-7
abundance: -
v_gene: TRBV29-1
CDR3aa: CSVLTGTRQVREQYF
CDR3nt: TGCAGCGTGTTGACCGGGACTCGGCAGGTGAGGGAGCAGTACTTC

d_gene: -
j_gene: TRBJ1-1
abundance: -
v_gene: TRBV7-3
CDR3aa: CASSYGGNTEAFF
CDR3nt: TGTGCCAGCAGCTACGGGGGTAACACTGAAGCTTTCTTT

d_gene: -
j_gene: TRBJ2-3
abundance: once
v_gene: TRBV5-1
CDR3aa: CASSLDGSPGVTQYF
CDR3nt: TGCGCCAGCAGCTTGGATGGGAGCCCTGGAGTTACGCAGTATTTT

d_gene: -
j_gene: TRBJ1-1
abundance: -
v_gene: TRBV3-1/TRBV3-2
CDR3aa: CASTGLMNTEAFF
CDR3nt: TGTGCCAGTACGGGGCTTATGAACACTGAAGCTTTCTTT

d_gene: -
j_gene: TRBJ1-4
abundance: few
v_gene: TRBV5-4
CDR3aa: CASSSRGGSEKLFF
CDR3nt: TGTGCCAGCAGCTCCCGGGGGGGGAGCGAAAAACTGTTTTTT

d_gene: -
j_gene: TRBJ1-1
abundance: -
v_gene: TRBV28
CDR3aa: CASRLPSGGKGFF
CDR3nt: TGTGCCAGCAGGTTACCCTCCGGGGGGAAGGGTTTCTTT

d_gene: TRBD1
j_gene: TRBJ2-7
abundance: -
v_gene: TRBV27
CDR3aa: CASSLFLGQGMGEQYF
CDR3nt: TGTGCCAGCAGTTTATTCCTCGGACAGGGAATGGGCGAGCAGTACTTC

d_gene: -
j_gene: TRBJ2-7
abundance: -
v_gene: TRBV12-2
CDR3aa: CASRFPRGGTSGIHDPDF
CDR3nt: TGTGCAAGTCGCTTCCCTCGGGGAGGGACTAGCGGGATCCACGACCCGGACTTC

d_gene: TRBD1
j_gene: TRBJ1-6
abundance: -
v_gene: TRBV10-3
CDR3aa: CAIRTDRANSPLHF
CDR3nt: TGTGCCATCAGGACGGACAGGGCAAATTCACCCCTCCACTTT

d_gene: TRBD1
j_gene: TRBJ1-4
abundance: -
v_gene: TRBV6-6
CDR3aa: CASSVQGGKLFF
CDR3nt: TGTGCCAGCAGTGTACAGGGGGGAAAACTGTTTTTT

d_gene: -
j_gene: TRBJ1-5
abundance: once
v_gene: TRBV21-1
CDR3aa: CASSPDGIQPQHF
CDR3nt: TGTGCCAGCAGCCCAGACGGTATTCAGCCCCAGCATTTT

d_gene: -
j_gene: TRBJ1-1
abundance: -
v_gene: TRBV28
CDR3aa: CASSSAAATEAFF
CDR3nt: TGTGCCAGCAGTTCTGCGGCCGCCACTGAAGCTTTCTTT

d_gene: -
j_gene: TRBJ2-2
abundance: -
v_gene: TRBV6-5
CDR3aa: CASRDTGELFF
CDR3nt: TGTGCCAGCAGGGACACCGGGGAGCTGTTTTTT

d_gene: TRBD1
j_gene: TRBJ2-5
abundance: -
v_gene: TRBV24-1
CDR3aa: CATSDPKTGDETQYF
CDR3nt: TGTGCCACCAGTGACCCTAAAACAGGGGACGAGACCCAGTACTTC

d_gene: -
j_gene: TRBJ1-5
abundance: -
v_gene: TRBV19
CDR3aa: CASSTPMINQPQHF
CDR3nt: TGTGCCAGTAGTACCCCGATGATCAATCAGCCCCAGCATTTT

d_gene: -
j_gene: TRBJ1-5
abundance: -
v_gene: TRBV28
CDR3aa: CASNSLQQPQHF
CDR3nt: TGTGCCAGCAACTCCTTGCAGCAGCCCCAGCATTTT

d_gene: -
j_gene: TRBJ2-7
abundance: -
v_gene: TRBV28
CDR3aa: CASSLLIRRAEQYF
CDR3nt: TGTGCCAGCAGCCTCCTCATAAGACGAGCCGAGCAGTACTTC

d_gene: -
j_gene: TRBJ2-7
abundance: -
v_gene: TRBV5-4
CDR3aa: CATVSGGGEEQYF
CDR3nt: TGTGCCACCGTATCAGGGGGAGGGGAGGAGCAGTACTTC

d_gene: -
j_gene: TRBJ2-3
abundance: -
v_gene: TRBV6-4
CDR3aa: CASSAGGSTDTQYF
CDR3nt: TGTGCCAGCAGTGCCGGGGGTAGCACAGATACGCAGTATTTT

d_gene: -
j_gene: TRBJ2-7
abundance: few
v_gene: TRBV30
CDR3aa: CAWSQGAQYEQYF
CDR3nt: TGTGCCTGGAGTCAGGGAGCACAGTACGAGCAGTACTTC

d_gene: -
j_gene: TRBJ2-3
abundance: -
v_gene: TRBV4-3
CDR3aa: CASSQESPARDTQYF
CDR3nt: TGCGCCAGCAGCCAAGAGTCTCCAGCTCGAGATACGCAGTATTTT

d_gene: TRBD2
j_gene: TRBJ2-3
abundance: -
v_gene: TRBV7-2
CDR3aa: CASSLDGRAVDTQYF
CDR3nt: TGTGCCAGCAGCTTAGACGGGAGGGCCGTAGATACGCAGTATTTT

d_gene: -
j_gene: TRBJ2-3
abundance: -
v_gene: TRBV28
CDR3aa: CASSLSPSATSTDTQYF
CDR3nt: TGTGCCAGCAGTTTATCCCCTAGCGCCACTAGCACAGATACGCAGTATTTT

d_gene: TRBD2
j_gene: TRBJ2-3
abundance: few
v_gene: TRBV7-9
CDR3aa: CASSFGLAGTDTQYF
CDR3nt: TGTGCCAGCAGCTTTGGACTAGCGGGCACAGATACGCAGTATTTT

d_gene: -
j_gene: TRBJ1-3
abundance: -
v_gene: TRBV7-9
CDR3aa: CASSPGTGNTIYF
CDR3nt: TGTGCCAGCAGCCCAGGGACAGGAAACACCATATATTTT

d_gene: -
j_gene: TRBJ1-1
abundance: -
v_gene: TRBV5-1
CDR3aa: CASSLNSALQRNTEAFF
CDR3nt: TGCGCCAGCAGCTTGAACTCGGCCCTCCAACGGAACACTGAAGCTTTCTTT

d_gene: -
j_gene: TRBJ2-5
abundance: -
v_gene: TRBV6-1
CDR3aa: CASSEAVGGRGTQYF
CDR3nt: TGTGCCAGCAGTGAAGCGGTCGGGGGGCGAGGGACCCAGTACTTC

d_gene: TRBD2
j_gene: TRBJ2-7
abundance: -
v_gene: TRBV6-5
CDR3aa: CASRWTSGEQYF
CDR3nt: TGTGCCAGCAGGTGGACTAGTGGGGAGCAGTACTTC

d_gene: TRBD1
j_gene: TRBJ1-1
abundance: once
v_gene: TRBV20-1
CDR3aa: CSAEGAGEAFF
CDR3nt: TGCAGTGCTGAGGGGGCTGGTGAAGCTTTCTTT

d_gene: -
j_gene: TRBJ2-3
abundance: -
v_gene: TRBV7-8
CDR3aa: CASSFRTEPGTDTQYF
CDR3nt: TGTGCCAGCAGCTTCCGGACAGAGCCAGGCACAGATACGCAGTATTTT

d_gene: -
j_gene: TRBJ1-1
abundance: -
v_gene: TRBV28
CDR3aa: CASRDKRNTEAFF
CDR3nt: TGTGCCAGCAGGGACAAGCGAAACACTGAAGCTTTCTTT

d_gene: TRBD1
j_gene: TRBJ2-7
abundance: -
v_gene: TRBV4-1
CDR3aa: CASSQSRGKALYEQYF
CDR3nt: TGCGCCAGCAGCCAATCCAGGGGGAAGGCTTTGTACGAGCAGTACTTC

d_gene: -
j_gene: TRBJ1-3
abundance: -
v_gene: TRBV7-6
CDR3aa: CASSLVGSGNTIYF
CDR3nt: TGTGCCAGCAGCTTAGTGGGTTCTGGAAACACCATATATTTT

d_gene: -
j_gene: TRBJ1-4
abundance: -
v_gene: TRBV30
CDR3aa: CAWSVVRGPTVEKLFF
CDR3nt: TGTGCCTGGAGTGTTGTGAGGGGTCCGACGGTAGAAAAACTGTTTTTT

d_gene: TRBD1
j_gene: TRBJ2-7
abundance: -
v_gene: TRBV7-3
CDR3aa: CASSFAGTGPYEQYF
CDR3nt: TGTGCCAGCAGCTTCGCCGGGACAGGGCCCTACGAGCAGTACTTC

d_gene: -
j_gene: TRBJ2-7
abundance: -
v_gene: TRBV30
CDR3aa: CAGASDRTYEQYF
CDR3nt: TGTGCCGGGGCGTCGGACCGAACCTACGAGCAGTACTTC

d_gene: -
j_gene: TRBJ2-5
abundance: -
v_gene: TRBV7-3
CDR3aa: CASSFGSGETQYF
CDR3nt: TGTGCCAGCAGCTTCGGGTCGGGAGAGACCCAGTACTTC

d_gene: -
j_gene: TRBJ2-7
abundance: -
v_gene: TRBV27
CDR3aa: CASSPSQGGAYEQYF
CDR3nt: TGTGCCAGCAGTCCCTCCCAAGGGGGGGCCTACGAGCAGTACTTC

d_gene: -
j_gene: TRBJ2-1
abundance: -
v_gene: TRBV19
CDR3aa: CASSIWAGESSEQFF
CDR3nt: TGTGCCAGTAGTATTTGGGCAGGGGAGTCCTCTGAGCAGTTCTTC

d_gene: -
j_gene: TRBJ2-7
abundance: -
v_gene: TRBV5-1
CDR3aa: CASSLRTAYEQYF
CDR3nt: TGCGCCAGCAGCTTGAGGACAGCCTACGAGCAGTACTTC

d_gene: -
j_gene: TRBJ1-6
abundance: -
v_gene: TRBV3-1/TRBV3-2
CDR3aa: CASSPTSSYNSPLHF
CDR3nt: TGTGCCAGCAGCCCTACCAGCTCCTATAATTCACCCCTCCACTTT

d_gene: -
j_gene: TRBJ2-7
abundance: -
v_gene: TRBV28
CDR3aa: CASSLSVSYEQYF
CDR3nt: TGTGCCAGCAGTTTGAGTGTATCCTACGAGCAGTACTTC